This passage covers 30 T cell receptor beta chains from one sample sequenced in a study of blood T cell repertoires in COVID-19. Assay: immunoSEQ multiplex PCR; the TCRdb copy retains only in-frame clones and omits some. This sample has some 260,000 clones; 88% occur once, and the top ten carry approximately 0.7%. The sequenced material came from peripheral blood. The source of these receptors is a human donor in a cohort sampled during active COVID-19.

The J gene is TRBJ2-1, the V gene TRBV6-5; D gene unclear. The CDR3 length is 12 residues. Germline CDR1 is MNHEY and CDR2 is SVGAGI. V shed 5 bases and J shed 9 bases, with 11 bases lying between them. CDR3 nucleotide sequence: TGTGCCAGCAGTCTCGGTGCAGGTGAGCAGTTCTTC. Protein: CASSLGAGEQFF.

This rearrangement joins TRBV11-3 to TRBJ2-7, with 7 bases identical to TRBD1. This CDR3 contains 14 residues. Germline V gene sequence: CDR1 SGHNT, CDR2 YENEEA. After removal of 6 bases from V and 2 bases from J, the junction contained 7 bases not matched to a gene. This CDR3 is CASSRQGAPYEQYF. Here the CDR3 DNA reads TGTGCCAGCAGTAGACAGGGCGCTCCCTACGAGCAGTACTTC.

The rearrangement joins TRBV4-3 to TRBJ2-3; D possibly corresponds to TRBD2 (6 bases). Germline values: CDR1 LGHNA, CDR2 YSLEER. This CDR3 spans 15 amino acids. The V end lost 0 bases, the J end lost 2 bases, and 9 bases lay between the germline ends. The CDR3 protein is CASSQETSLTDTQYF. The CDR3 region has the DNA TGCGCCAGCAGCCAAGAAACTAGCCTCACAGATACGCAGTATTTT.

The rearrangement joins TRBV10-1 to TRBJ2-1; 10 nucleotides line up with TRBD2. The CDR3 sequence is 15 residues long. Unmatched junction bases numbered 10, after V lost 0 bases and J lost 14 bases. Per germline, CDR1 WNHNN and CDR2 SYGVQD (reference sequence). The CDR3 DNA is TGCGCCAGCAGTGAGTCGGGAGGGGGGGGGACTAGCGAGTTCTTC. Translation: CASSESGGGGTSEFF.

The chain has TRBV28 and TRBJ2-7; no definite D call. Germline CDR1 is MDHEN and CDR2 is SYDVKM. CDR3 size: 13 residues. V shed 7 bases and J shed 6 bases, with 16 bases lying between them. This CDR3 is CASMGSKAREQYF. CDR3 DNA sequence: TGTGCCAGCATGGGTAGCAAGGCGCGCGAGCAGTACTTC.

This clone has a handful of counts. In DNA form, the CDR3 reads TGTGCCAGCAGTGGGGCGCGAGGCTACACCTTC. This translates into CASSGARGYTF. The chain uses TRBV3-1 (or the pseudogene TRBV3-2) and TRBJ1-2; tentatively, D is TRBD1 (5 bases). Germline-derived CDR1 and CDR2 are LGHDT and YNNKEL (reference sequence). V lost 6 bases and J 8 bases, leaving 10 bases between the germline ends. The CDR3 consists of 11 residues.

Only a few counts were recorded for this clone. V gene TRBV10-1 combines with J gene TRBJ2-7; D gene unclear. Per the germline V gene, CDR1 is WNHNN and CDR2 is SYGVQD (reference sequence). The germline V and J ends were trimmed by 4 bases and 0 bases, with 13 bases remaining between them. This CDR3 has 15 residues. The CDR3 loop is CASSGLGSSSYEQYF. The CDR3 DNA reads as TGCGCCAGCAGTGGACTTGGCTCAAGCTCCTACGAGCAGTACTTC.

The chain employs TRBV30 and TRBJ1-3; 10 bases agree with TRBD1. The CDR3 has 11 residues. J lost 8 bases, V lost 7 bases, and 2 bases had no gene match. Germline loops: CDR1 GTSNPN, CDR2 SVGIG (reference sequence). The DNA of the CDR3 is TGTGCCTCCGGGACAGGGGACACCATATATTTT. This codes for CASGTGDTIYF.

In its sample, this clone was seen a few times. The rearrangement links TRBV18 to TRBJ1-2; D is unresolved. Deletions cut 5 bases from V and 3 bases from J, with 7 bases between. Per the germline V gene, CDR1 is KGHSH and CDR2 is LQKENI. The CDR3 loop spans 12 amino acids. The CDR3, as DNA: TGTGCCAGCTCAACTCCCGACTATGGCTACACCTTC. It specifies CASSTPDYGYTF.

The genes are TRBV21-1 and TRBJ2-1; no check of the table's D call, TRBD1, against the DNA was made. TRBV21-1 is marked as a pseudogene. The CDR3 totals 14 residues. In DNA, the CDR3 is TGTGCCAGCAGATGGCCGGGGACAGAGGATGAGCAGTTCTTC. Translated, it gives CASRWPGTEDEQFF.

The genes are TRBV9 and TRBJ1-5; 7 bases agree with TRBD1. Unmatched junction bases numbered 2, after V lost 4 bases and J lost 4 bases. The CDR3 contains 13 residues. CDR1 SGDLS and CDR2 YYNGEE come from the germline V gene. CDR3 sequence reads: CASSRGLNQPQHF. The CDR3 DNA is TGTGCCAGCAGCAGGGGGCTAAATCAGCCCCAGCATTTT.

This chain joins TRBV7-8 and TRBJ2-3, with TRBD2 matching 15 bases. Germline V lookup: CDR1 SGHVS, CDR2 FQNEAQ. The CDR3 runs 17 residues. The V segment lost 5 bases and the J segment 3 bases; nucleotides outside the gene matches: 6. The CDR3 nucleotides read TGTGCCAGCAGCACAACGGGACTAGCGGGAGGAACAGATACGCAGTATTTT. Translation: CASSTTGLAGGTDTQYF.

The chain combines TRBV30 with TRBJ1-2; 9 bases are shared with TRBD1. The J segment lost 3 bases and the V segment lost 1 base, leaving 9 bases of the junction unmatched. From germline, CDR1 is GTSNPN and CDR2 SVGIG (reference sequence). The CDR3 runs to 16 residues. The DNA of the CDR3 is TGTGCCTGGAGTGAAGGGACAGGGTGGTTGGACTATGGCTACACCTTC. Translation gives CAWSEGTGWLDYGYTF.

The chain links TRBV18 to TRBJ1-2; the match to TRBD1 covers 8 bases. The CDR3 is 16 amino acids. Germline values: CDR1 KGHSH, CDR2 LQKENI. J was trimmed by 5 bases and V by 3 bases; bases with no gene match: 11. The CDR3 nucleotides are TGTGCCAGCTCACCTTCTACGCAGGGGGCTAGGTATGGCTACACCTTC. This translates into CASSPSTQGARYGYTF.

The gene calls are TRBV6-1 and TRBJ1-5, with 9 nucleotides matching TRBD1. Germline-derived CDR1 and CDR2 are MNHNS and SASEGT. CDR3 size: 16 residues. The V segment lost 3 bases and the J segment 5 bases; nucleotides outside the gene matches: 8. The CDR3 region is CASSEIQGQGYQPQHF. CDR3 nucleotide sequence: TGTGCCAGCAGTGAGATCCAGGGACAGGGCTATCAGCCCCAGCATTTT.

The gene calls are TRBV7-2 and TRBJ1-6; the match to TRBD1 covers 7 bases. This CDR3 is 15 amino acids long. The junction had 7 bases not matched to a gene; V was cut back by 5 bases and J by 6 bases. Germline values: CDR1 SGHTA, CDR2 FQGNSA. This CDR3 reads CASSERQGGNSPLHF. The CDR3 nucleotides are TGTGCCAGCAGCGAAAGACAGGGCGGTAATTCACCCCTCCACTTT.

The J gene is TRBJ1-4, the V gene TRBV3-1 (or the pseudogene TRBV3-2); D remains ambiguous. Germline-derived CDR1 and CDR2 are LGHDT and YNNKEL (reference sequence). The V gene lost 1 base and the J gene lost 0 bases, with 18 bases spanning the gap. CDR3 length: 19 residues. CDR3 DNA sequence: TGTGCCAGCAGCCAAGCTGGGCCAATGATGAGTGCAACTAATGAAAAACTGTTTTTT. Translating gives CASSQAGPMMSATNEKLFF.

This sequence joins TRBV5-1 and TRBJ2-6; no firm D call. This CDR3 has 15 residues. Trimming took 1 base from V and 3 from J, leaving 8 bases between them. Per germline, CDR1 SGHRS and CDR2 YFSETQ. CDR3 residues: CASSLQVFGANVLTF. CDR3 sequence (DNA): TGCGCCAGCAGCTTGCAGGTCTTTGGGGCCAACGTCCTGACTTTC.

CDR3 region: CAWSSRGSYEQYF. The CDR3 region has the DNA TGTGCCTGGAGTTCTCGGGGGTCCTACGAGCAGTACTTC. The chain is built from TRBV30 and TRBJ2-7, with D tentatively TRBD2 (6 bases). CDR3 size: 13 residues. CDR1 is GTSNPN, CDR2 SVGIG, per germline (reference sequence). The V and J ends lost 2 bases and 1 base respectively, with 9 bases between them.

The J gene is TRBJ2-7, the V gene TRBV4-1; 13 nucleotides agree with TRBD2. Germline V lookup: CDR1 MGHRA, CDR2 YSYEKL. The CDR3 has 15 residues. After removal of 5 bases from V and 3 bases from J, the junction contained 4 bases not matched to a gene. The CDR3 protein is CASSLLAGGGYEQYF. The CDR3 region has the DNA TGCGCCAGCAGCTTACTAGCGGGAGGGGGCTACGAGCAGTACTTC.

The chain joins TRBV27 to TRBJ1-1; D ambiguous. The length of the CDR3 is 15 residues. CDR1 and CDR2 (germline): MNHEY, SMNVEV (reference sequence). The germline V and J ends were trimmed by 4 bases and 1 base, with 13 bases remaining between them. The CDR3: CASSSPSRKNTEAFF. The DNA of the CDR3 is TGTGCCAGCAGTTCCCCCTCTAGAAAGAACACTGAAGCTTTCTTT.

The chain links TRBV7-8 to TRBJ2-5, with TRBD2 matching 7 bases. The CDR3 length is 14 residues. Germline loops: CDR1 SGHVS, CDR2 FQNEAQ. V gave up 1 base and J gave up 5 bases; unmatched junction bases: 4. CDR3 amino acids: CASSLGGGPETQYF. The CDR3 region has the DNA TGTGCCAGCAGCTTAGGCGGGGGACCCGAGACCCAGTACTTC.

The V and J genes are TRBV4-2 and TRBJ1-3, with no clear D. The germline V gene encodes CDR1 LGHNA and CDR2 YNFKEQ. CDR3 length equals 16 residues. The V and J ends lost 0 bases and 0 bases respectively, with 9 bases between them. CDR3 protein: CASSQEERYSGNTIYF. CDR3 DNA: TGTGCCAGCAGCCAAGAAGAGAGATACTCTGGAAACACCATATATTTT.

J is TRBJ1-1 and V is TRBV5-4; 9 bases align to TRBD1. J lost 1 base, V lost 0 bases, and 10 bases had no gene match. This CDR3 is 18 amino acids long. Germline V CDR1 and CDR2: SGHNT, YYREEE (reference sequence). DNA for the CDR3: TGTGCCAGCAGCTTGGCCAACAGGGGGCCAAAGGGGAACACTGAAGCTTTCTTT. Amino acids: CASSLANRGPKGNTEAFF. Complete variable domain (other parts from reference TRBV5-4 and TRBJ1-1): ETGVTQSPTHLIKTRGQQVTLRCSSQSGHNTVSWYQQALGQGPQFIFQYYREEENGRGNFPPRFSGLQFPNYSSELNVNALELDDSALYLCASSLANRGPKGNTEAFFGQGTRLTVV.

To note about this clone: The junction and the germline gene differ at one end; a read error may be behind it. V gene TRBV7-7 combines with J gene TRBJ2-5; 8 nucleotides match TRBD1. Germline CDR1 SSHAT, CDR2 FNYEAQ (reference sequence). The CDR3 totals 14 residues. CDR3 DNA sequence: TGTGCTAGCAGCCCAGGACAGGGTCAAGAGACCCAGTACTTC. Translation: CASSPGQGQETQYF.

The chain links TRBV5-1 to TRBJ1-1; 7 bases are shared with TRBD1. The trim removed 6 bases at V and 6 bases at J, leaving 2 bases unmatched. The germline CDR1 and CDR2 sequences are SGHRS and YFSETQ. CDR3 size: 11 residues. The CDR3 sequence is CASTQGAEAFF. The CDR3 DNA is TGCGCCAGCACCCAGGGGGCTGAAGCTTTCTTT.

This clone was seen only a few times. This chain uses TRBV6-6 with TRBJ1-1, with unresolved D. V was trimmed by 4 bases and J by 1 base, leaving 7 bases between them. The CDR3 has 13 amino acids. Germline V CDR1 and CDR2: MNHNY, SVGAGI (reference sequence). CDR3 residues: CASSLGRNTEAFF. CDR3 nucleotide sequence: TGTGCCAGCAGTTTGGGGAGGAACACTGAAGCTTTCTTT.

The V call is TRBV6-1, the J call TRBJ1-4; TRBD1 matches at 7 bases. The trim removed 4 bases at V and 2 bases at J, leaving 7 bases unmatched. The CDR3 consists of 16 residues. Per germline, CDR1 MNHNS and CDR2 SASEGT. In DNA, the CDR3 is TGTGCCAGCAGTGGGTTGGGGGGACAGACTAATGAAAAACTGTTTTTT. Its translation: CASSGLGGQTNEKLFF.

This clone was counted between two and nine times. V gene TRBV6-5 combines with J gene TRBJ1-5, with D perhaps TRBD1 (6 bases). CDR3 length equals 15 residues. The germline gives CDR1 MNHEY, CDR2 SVGAGI. The V and J ends lost 0 bases and 4 bases respectively, with 10 bases between them. The CDR3 DNA sequence: TGTGCCAGCAGTTACTCGAGTCAGGGGAATCAGCCCCAGCATTTT. Encoded protein: CASSYSSQGNQPQHF.

The V call is TRBV6-5, the J call TRBJ1-6; perhaps TRBD1 as D (6 bases). Germline CDR1 MNHEY, CDR2 SVGAGI. V lost 6 bases, J lost 7 bases, and 16 bases lay in between. This CDR3 region has 15 residues. CDR3 amino acids: CASSRGQQGNSPLHF. The DNA for the CDR3 is TGTGCCAGCAGCCGAGGACAGCAGGGGAATTCACCCCTCCACTTT.